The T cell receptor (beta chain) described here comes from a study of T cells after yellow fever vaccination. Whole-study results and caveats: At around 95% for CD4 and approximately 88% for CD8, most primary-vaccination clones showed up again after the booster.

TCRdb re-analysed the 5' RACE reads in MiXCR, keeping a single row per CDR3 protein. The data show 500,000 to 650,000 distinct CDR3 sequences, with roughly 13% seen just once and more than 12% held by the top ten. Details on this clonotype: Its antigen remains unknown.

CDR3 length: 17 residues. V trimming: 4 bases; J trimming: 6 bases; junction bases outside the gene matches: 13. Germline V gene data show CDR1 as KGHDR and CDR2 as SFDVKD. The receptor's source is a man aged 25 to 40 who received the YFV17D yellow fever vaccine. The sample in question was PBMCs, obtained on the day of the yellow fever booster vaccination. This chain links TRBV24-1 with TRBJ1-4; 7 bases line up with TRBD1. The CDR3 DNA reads TGTGCCACCAGTGAGCCACTGGACCAGGGGGGGCATGAAAAACTGTTTTTT. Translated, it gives CATSEPLDQGGHEKLFF.